One sample yielded the 4 T cell receptor beta chains listed below, sequenced in a study of blood T cell repertoires in COVID-19. The protocol was immunoSEQ multiplex PCR, while the TCRdb copy is restricted to in-frame clones and leaves out a portion. The sample includes tens of thousands of clones, about 83% of them seen just once. Specimen: peripheral blood. These receptors originate from a woman of 80 years or more with acute or convalescent COVID-19.

This rearrangement joins TRBV5-8 to TRBJ2-6; D perhaps matches TRBD2 (5 bases). Trimming took off 0 bases at V and 0 bases at J, with 10 bases between the two ends. Per the germline V gene, CDR1 is SGHTS and CDR2 is YDEGEE. The CDR3 covers 17 residues. The CDR3 reads CASSLVRGSSGANVLTF. For the CDR3, the DNA is TGTGCCAGCAGCTTGGTACGGGGTAGCTCTGGGGCCAACGTCCTGACTTTC.

V gene TRBV6-6 combines with J gene TRBJ2-7; possibly TRBD2 for D (5 bases). The V and J ends lost 7 bases and 7 bases respectively, with 20 bases between them. Germline values: CDR1 MNHNY, CDR2 SVGAGI (reference sequence). CDR3 length equals 14 residues. The CDR3 sequence: CASTYAWESGEQYF. The CDR3 coding sequence is TGTGCCAGCACCTACGCTTGGGAGAGTGGAGAGCAGTACTTC.

The V gene is TRBV7-3, the J gene TRBJ2-2; possibly TRBD2 for D (6 bases). Trimming stripped 5 bases from V and 8 bases from J, with 12 bases between. CDR1 and CDR2 from the germline V gene are SGHTA and FQGTGA. The CDR3 spans 13 residues. The DNA for the CDR3 is TGTGCCAGCAGCCCCCCGGGGGAAGGGGAGCTGTTTTTT. It is translated as CASSPPGEGELFF. Together with reference TRBV7-3 and TRBJ2-2, the CDR3 gives the full variable domain: GAGVSQTPSNKVTEKGKYVELRCDPISGHTALYWYRQSLGQGPEFLIYFQGTGAADDSGLPNDRFFAVRPEGSVSTLKIQRTERGDSAVYLCASSPPGEGELFFGEGSRLTVL.

This chain connects TRBV19 to TRBJ2-7; D remains ambiguous. V was pared by 7 bases and J by 2 bases, with 15 bases between. The CDR3 has 14 amino acids. From germline, CDR1 is LNHDA and CDR2 SQIVND (reference sequence). CDR3 sequence reads: CASNNRVFPYEQYF. DNA of the CDR3: TGTGCCAGTAATAACCGGGTCTTTCCCTACGAGCAGTACTTC.